The 25 T cell receptor beta chains reported below all come from one sample, sequenced in a study of T cell repertoires in cytomegalovirus infection. TCRdb re-called the reads with MiXCR, one entry per CDR3 protein. The sample includes some 680,000 distinct CDR3 sequences, about a third of them seen just once. Material: PBMCs. The receptor set was obtained from a human donor in good health (CMV status not recorded). Some clones in this sample may be carry-over from other donors' samples.

This clonotype was detected many times. The chain couples TRBV12-3 or TRBV12-4 to TRBJ1-1; D might be TRBD1 (6 bases). V shed 3 bases and J shed 4 bases, with 12 bases lying between them. The length of the CDR3 is 14 residues. The CDR3 is CASSFQGWTTEAFF. Written as DNA, the CDR3 is TGTGCCAGCAGTTTTCAGGGGTGGACCACTGAAGCTTTCTTT.

This clonotype was seen a few times. This chain uses TRBV9 with TRBJ1-1; unclear D gene. The germline V gene encodes CDR1 SGDLS and CDR2 YYNGEE. This CDR3 has 14 residues. Trimming took off 0 bases at V and 4 bases at J, with 10 bases between the two ends. CDR3 nucleotides: TGTGCCAGCAGCGTAGACCCCCGGAGCACTGAAGCTTTCTTT. Protein: CASSVDPRSTEAFF.

The V and J genes are TRBV7-6 and TRBJ2-7, with no clear D. The germline CDR1 and CDR2 sequences are SGHVS and FNYEAQ. The CDR3 loop spans 15 amino acids. With 2 bases removed from V and 2 bases from J, the gap between germline ends came to 13 bases. The CDR3, as DNA: TGTGCCAGCAGCTTACCTCGCAGAAGCCCCTACGAGCAGTACTTC. Its translation is CASSLPRRSPYEQYF.

There are many counts of this clonotype. The rearrangement joins TRBV7-8 to TRBJ2-7; no clear D gene. The germline V gene encodes CDR1 SGHVS and CDR2 FQNEAQ. This CDR3 region has 15 residues. Deletions cut 1 base from V and 1 base from J, with 11 bases between. CDR3 DNA sequence: TGTGCCAGCAGCTTAGGCGGAACCACGTCCTACGAGCAGTACTTC. It codes for CASSLGGTTSYEQYF.

The V gene is TRBV7-8, the J gene TRBJ2-5; 9 bases align to TRBD1. Germline lookup yields CDR1 SGHVS and CDR2 FQNEAQ. The junction had 7 bases not matched to a gene; V was cut back by 1 base and J by 4 bases. The CDR3 has 16 amino acids. The CDR3 reads CASSLGQGDVGETQYF. The CDR3 region has the DNA TGTGCCAGCAGCTTAGGACAGGGGGACGTCGGAGAGACCCAGTACTTC.

A few counts support this clonotype. The rearrangement joins TRBV10-3 to TRBJ2-5; D might be TRBD1 or TRBD2, each matching 5 bases. Trimming removed 2 bases at V and 4 bases at J, with 8 bases between. The germline gives CDR1 ENHRY, CDR2 SYGVKD. The CDR3 runs to 13 residues. CDR3 in amino acids: CAISEGAGETQYF. The DNA for the CDR3 is TGTGCCATCAGTGAGGGGGCGGGAGAGACCCAGTACTTC.

This clonotype is a singleton in its sample. This sequence joins TRBV27 and TRBJ2-3; TRBD2 aligns across 8 bases. Trimming removed 0 bases from V and 11 bases from J; junction bases left unmatched: 22. This CDR3 is 19 amino acids long. Germline V CDR1 and CDR2: MNHEY, SMNVEV (reference sequence). CDR3 bases: TGTGCCAGCAGTTTATCGCCCCCCGCGGGGGGCCGGGCGCGTGGGGGGCAGTATTTT. Protein sequence: CASSLSPPAGGRARGGQYF.

The chain recombines TRBV6-6 with TRBJ2-1, with D tentatively TRBD2 (6 bases). The germline V and J ends were trimmed by 5 bases and 16 bases, with 18 bases remaining between them. This CDR3 spans 12 amino acids. The germline V gene has CDR1 MNHNY and CDR2 SVGAGI (reference sequence). The chain's CDR3 is CASSLQPSATFF. The CDR3, as DNA: TGTGCCAGCAGTCTGCAACCTAGCGCCACCTTCTTC.

This clonotype appeared once. The gene calls are TRBV2 and TRBJ1-1, with 9 bases matching TRBD1. The CDR3 sequence is 15 residues long. Germline CDR1 SNHLY, CDR2 FYNNEI. Trimming removed 6 bases from V and 3 bases from J; junction bases left unmatched: 8. The CDR3 nucleotides are TGTGCCAGCAGGGGACAGGGCTGGCGGGACACTGAAGCTTTCTTT. Its translation is CASRGQGWRDTEAFF. The variable domain in full, with the rest retrieved from reference TRBV2 and TRBJ1-1, is EPEVTQTPSHQVTQMGQEVILRCVPISNHLYFYWYRQILGQKVEFLVSFYNNEISEKSEIFDDQFSVERPDGSNFTLKIRSTKLEDSAMYFCASRGQGWRDTEAFFGQGTRLTVV.

This clonotype was observed at least ten times. The chain employs TRBV28 and TRBJ2-6; 9 bases line up with TRBD1. Germline V lookup: CDR1 MDHEN, CDR2 SYDVKM. This CDR3 contains 17 residues. V was clipped by 5 bases and J by 3 bases; unmatched bases: 8. As DNA, the CDR3 is TGTGCCAGCAGTCCCGGGACAGGGATGGGTGGGGCCAACGTCCTGACTTTC. Residues: CASSPGTGMGGANVLTF.

This clonotype was detected many times. This chain joins TRBV27 and TRBJ1-1; D unclear. The CDR3 has 16 amino acids. V lost 0 bases, J lost 0 bases, and 11 bases lay in between. CDR1 and CDR2 from the germline V gene are MNHEY and SMNVEV (reference sequence). Here the CDR3 DNA reads TGTGCCAGCAGTTTATCGGTGGGAGAGATGAACACTGAAGCTTTCTTT. Translation gives CASSLSVGEMNTEAFF.

This clonotype has at least ten counts. The chain links TRBV28 to TRBJ1-1, with TRBD1 as a possible D gene (5 bases). The germline V gene has CDR1 MDHEN and CDR2 SYDVKM. With 7 bases removed from V and 3 bases from J, the gap between germline ends came to 15 bases. The CDR3 runs 14 residues. The CDR3 sequence: CASTITGEDTEAFF. CDR3 in DNA: TGTGCCAGCACCATAACAGGTGAGGACACTGAAGCTTTCTTT. The variable domain in full, completed from reference TRBV28 and TRBJ1-1, reads DVKVTQSSRYLVKRTGEKVFLECVQDMDHENMFWYRQDPGLGLRLIYFSYDVKMKEKGDIPEGYSVSREKKERFSLILESASTNQTSMYLCASTITGEDTEAFFGQGTRLTVV.

The sample holds a few counts of this clonotype. The chain couples TRBV5-6 to TRBJ1-2; tentatively, D is TRBD1 (6 bases). V shed 3 bases and J shed 4 bases, with 25 bases lying between them. The CDR3 contains 18 residues. Germline CDR1 and CDR2: SGHDT and YYEEEE. This CDR3 is CASSSARTADGSGYGYTF. Here the CDR3 DNA reads TGTGCCAGCAGCTCGGCCCGGACAGCGGACGGAAGCGGCTATGGCTACACCTTC. The full variable domain, with the rest looked up from reference TRBV5-6 and TRBJ1-2, is DAGVTQSPTHLIKTRGQQVTLRCSPKSGHDTVSWYQQALGQGPQFIFQYYEEEERQRGNFPDRFSGHQFPNYSSELNVNALLLGDSALYLCASSSARTADGSGYGYTFGSGTRLTVV.

The rearrangement uses TRBV7-3 and TRBJ2-1, with 10 nucleotides matching TRBD2. Germline trimming cut 1 base from V and 5 bases from J; bases unmatched to any gene: 2. The CDR3 totals 15 residues. Germline assignment: CDR1 SGHTA and CDR2 FQGTGA. The CDR3 nucleotides are TGTGCCAGCAGCTTAAGAGGACTAGCGGACAATGAGCAGTTCTTC. Translating it yields CASSLRGLADNEQFF.

Note on this clonotype: This could be a read error, since a much larger clone is one nucleotide away. The J gene is TRBJ2-7, the V gene TRBV7-2; 13 nucleotides agree with TRBD2. Unmatched junction bases numbered 5, after V lost 6 bases and J lost 3 bases. This CDR3 has 15 amino acids. Germline-derived CDR1 and CDR2 are SGHTA and FQGNSA. In DNA, the CDR3 is TGTGCCAGCAGGGGACTAGCGGGAAGTTTCTACGAGCAGTACTTC. Protein: CASRGLAGSFYEQYF. Looking up the rest from reference TRBV7-2 and TRBJ2-7 gives the full variable domain: GAGVSQSPSNKVTEKGKDVELRCDPISGHTALYWYRQSLGQGLEFLIYFQGNSAPDKSGLPSDRFSAERTGGSVSTLTIQRTQQEDSAVYLCASRGLAGSFYEQYFGPGTRLTVT.

This clonotype showed up just a few times. The chain couples TRBV12-3 or TRBV12-4 to TRBJ2-5; D is perhaps TRBD1 (5 bases). The V end lost 7 bases, the J end lost 3 bases, and 12 bases lay between the germline ends. CDR3 length equals 13 residues. The CDR3 nucleotides are TGTGCCAGCACCTTGGGGCTAAAAGAGACCCAGTACTTC. This gives the protein CASTLGLKETQYF.

The chain carries TRBV11-1 and TRBJ2-2; D tentatively reads TRBD1 or TRBD2 (6 bases each). The length of the CDR3 is 18 residues. The V and J ends lost 4 bases and 2 bases respectively, with 20 bases between them. Germline V CDR1 and CDR2: SGHAT, FQDESV (reference sequence). The DNA of the CDR3 is TGTGCCAGCAGCTCCGGAGGTGGAGGGACACTCAACACCGGGGAGCTGTTTTTT. It codes for CASSSGGGGTLNTGELFF.

A few counts support this clonotype. One end of the junction varies from germline; a read error may be responsible. The chain links TRBV28 to TRBJ1-2, with D maybe TRBD1 (6 bases). The germline CDR1 and CDR2 sequences are MDHEN and SYDVKM. This CDR3 has 12 amino acids. The CDR3 sequence: CAGSGQNYGYTF. Written as DNA, the CDR3 is TGTGCCGGCAGCGGACAGAACTATGGCTACACCTTC.

The rearrangement uses TRBV7-2 and TRBJ2-7; 9 bases are a match to TRBD2. The V gene end was trimmed by 5 bases and the J gene end by 1 base; junction bases not matched to a gene: 6. The germline V gene encodes CDR1 SGHTA and CDR2 FQGNSA. CDR3 length: 15 amino acids. The CDR3 loop is CASSASSGVSYEQYF. CDR3 nucleotide sequence: TGTGCCAGCAGCGCTTCTAGCGGGGTTTCCTACGAGCAGTACTTC.

The rearrangement joins TRBV29-1 to TRBJ2-5; TRBD2 matches 7 bases. The V gene's germline CDR1 is SQVTM and CDR2 ANQGSEA. The CDR3 loop spans 15 amino acids. Trimming removed 0 bases from V and 5 bases from J; junction bases left unmatched: 9. CDR3 sequence: CSVEEAGETSETQYF. The CDR3 nucleotides are TGCAGCGTTGAAGAGGCGGGAGAAACCTCGGAGACCCAGTACTTC.

This rearrangement joins TRBV3-1 to TRBJ1-1; tentative D call: TRBD1 (5 bases). Trimming stripped 4 bases from V and 4 bases from J, with 13 bases between. In germline, CDR1 is LGHDT, CDR2 YNNKEL (reference sequence). The CDR3 is 14 amino acids. The CDR3 reads CASSRMVGPTEAFF. In DNA form, the CDR3 reads TGTGCCAGCAGCCGTATGGTGGGGCCCACTGAAGCTTTCTTT.

The chain employs TRBV19 and TRBJ1-3; possible D gene TRBD1, 5 bases. This CDR3 spans 15 amino acids. In germline, CDR1 is LNHDA, CDR2 SQIVND (reference sequence). V gave up 6 bases and J gave up 0 bases, with 12 bases separating them. Here the CDR3 reads CASSGYRSSGNTIYF. CDR3 coding DNA: TGTGCCAGTAGCGGATACAGGTCCTCTGGAAACACCATATATTTT.

This chain joins TRBV30 and TRBJ2-2, with 8 bases matching TRBD1. The germline V gene has CDR1 GTSNPN and CDR2 SVGIG (reference sequence). V lost 3 bases and J lost 9; bases outside the gene matches: 24. The CDR3 covers 19 residues. The CDR3 sequence is CAWRAHPGTGIRISRELFF. DNA for the CDR3: TGTGCCTGGAGAGCCCATCCGGGGACAGGAATACGCATCAGCCGGGAGCTGTTTTTT.

This clonotype was seen repeatedly, ten times or more. The chain links TRBV7-8 to TRBJ2-1; D is perhaps TRBD1 or TRBD2 (6 bases each). The CDR3 consists of 20 residues. Germline V gene data show CDR1 as SGHVS and CDR2 as FQNEAQ. The V end was cut by 5 bases, the J end by 0 bases, with 26 bases between. The CDR3 DNA reads as TGTGCCAGCAGCCCCCTCAGAGAGTCGGGGGCCCTAAGCTCCTACAATGAGCAGTTCTTC. Residues: CASSPLRESGALSSYNEQFF.

At least ten counts were recorded for this clonotype. The chain uses TRBV12-3 or TRBV12-4 and TRBJ1-6; a possible D gene is TRBD1 (6 bases). The V gene lost 5 bases and the J gene lost 10 bases, with 15 bases spanning the gap. The CDR3 has 14 residues. The CDR3, as DNA: TGTGCCAGCAGTCCACAGGGAAAGGGATCACCCCTCCACTTT. This encodes CASSPQGKGSPLHF.